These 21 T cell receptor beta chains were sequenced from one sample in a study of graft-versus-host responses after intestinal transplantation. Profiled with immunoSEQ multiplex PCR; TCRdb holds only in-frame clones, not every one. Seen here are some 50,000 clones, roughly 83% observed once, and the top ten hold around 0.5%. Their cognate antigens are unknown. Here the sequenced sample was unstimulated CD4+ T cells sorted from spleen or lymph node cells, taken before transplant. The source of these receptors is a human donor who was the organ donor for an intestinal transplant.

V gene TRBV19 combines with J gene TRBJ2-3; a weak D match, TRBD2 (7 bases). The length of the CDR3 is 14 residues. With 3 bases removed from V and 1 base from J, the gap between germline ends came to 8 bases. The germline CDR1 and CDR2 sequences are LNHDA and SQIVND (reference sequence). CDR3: CASSMGGRTDTQYF. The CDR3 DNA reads TGTGCCAGTAGTATGGGGGGGCGCACAGATACGCAGTATTTT.

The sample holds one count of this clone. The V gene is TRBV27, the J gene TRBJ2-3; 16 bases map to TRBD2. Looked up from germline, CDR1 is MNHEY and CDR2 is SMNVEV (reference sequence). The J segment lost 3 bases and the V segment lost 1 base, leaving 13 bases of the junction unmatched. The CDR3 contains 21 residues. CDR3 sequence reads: CASSLWGLAGGPYQRTDTQYF. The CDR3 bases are TGTGCCAGCAGTTTATGGGGACTAGCGGGGGGGCCATACCAAAGGACAGATACGCAGTATTTT.

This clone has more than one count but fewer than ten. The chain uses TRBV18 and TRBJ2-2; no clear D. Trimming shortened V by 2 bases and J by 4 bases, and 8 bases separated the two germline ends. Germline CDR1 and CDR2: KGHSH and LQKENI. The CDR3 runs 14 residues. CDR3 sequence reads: CASSPGVFTGELFF. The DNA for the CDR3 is TGTGCCAGCTCACCAGGGGTTTTCACCGGGGAGCTGTTTTTT.

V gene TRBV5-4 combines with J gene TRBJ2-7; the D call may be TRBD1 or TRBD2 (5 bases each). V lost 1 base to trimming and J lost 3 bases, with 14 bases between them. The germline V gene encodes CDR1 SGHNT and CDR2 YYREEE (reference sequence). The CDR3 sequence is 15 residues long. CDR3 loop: CASSLFGKGSYEQYF. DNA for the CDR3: TGTGCCAGCAGCTTGTTTGGGAAGGGGAGCTACGAGCAGTACTTC.

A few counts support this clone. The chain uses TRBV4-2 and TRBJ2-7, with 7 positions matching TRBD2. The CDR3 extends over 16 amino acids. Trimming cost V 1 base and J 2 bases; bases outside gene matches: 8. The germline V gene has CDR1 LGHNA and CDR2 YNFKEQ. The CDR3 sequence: CASSQGGGTRAYEQYF. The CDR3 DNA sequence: TGTGCCAGCAGCCAAGGGGGGGGGACCAGGGCCTACGAGCAGTACTTC.

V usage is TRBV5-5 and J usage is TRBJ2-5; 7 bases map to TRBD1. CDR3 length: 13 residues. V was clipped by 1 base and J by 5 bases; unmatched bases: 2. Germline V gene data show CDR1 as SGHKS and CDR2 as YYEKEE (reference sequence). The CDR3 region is CASSLLRGETQYF. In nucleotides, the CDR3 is TGTGCCAGCAGCTTGCTCAGGGGGGAGACCCAGTACTTC.

The CDR3 here is CASSQQGSVTEAFF. The CDR3 DNA is TGTGCCAGCAGCCAACAGGGTTCGGTCACTGAAGCTTTCTTT. V gene TRBV4-2 combines with J gene TRBJ1-1; D is possibly TRBD1 (5 bases). V was pared by 2 bases and J by 4 bases, with 11 bases between. Germline assignment: CDR1 LGHNA and CDR2 YNFKEQ. The CDR3 covers 14 residues.

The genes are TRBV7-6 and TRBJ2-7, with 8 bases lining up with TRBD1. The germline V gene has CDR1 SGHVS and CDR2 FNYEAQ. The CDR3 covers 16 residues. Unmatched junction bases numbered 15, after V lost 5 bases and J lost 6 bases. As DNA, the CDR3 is TGTGCCAGCAGCCCTATAGGGGACAGGCCCTCGGTCGAGCAGTACTTC. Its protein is CASSPIGDRPSVEQYF.

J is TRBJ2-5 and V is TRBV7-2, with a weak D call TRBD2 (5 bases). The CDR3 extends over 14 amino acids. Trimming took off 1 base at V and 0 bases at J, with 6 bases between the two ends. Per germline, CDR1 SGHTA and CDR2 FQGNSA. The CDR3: CASSLGGNQETQYF. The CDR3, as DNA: TGTGCCAGCAGCTTAGGAGGGAACCAAGAGACCCAGTACTTC.

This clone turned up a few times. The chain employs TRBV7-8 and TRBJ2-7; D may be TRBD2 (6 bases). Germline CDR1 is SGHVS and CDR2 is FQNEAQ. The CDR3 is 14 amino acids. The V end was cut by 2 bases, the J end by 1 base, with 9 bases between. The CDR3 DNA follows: TGTGCCAGCAGCTTACTGGCGGGATCCTACGAGCAGTACTTC. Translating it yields CASSLLAGSYEQYF.

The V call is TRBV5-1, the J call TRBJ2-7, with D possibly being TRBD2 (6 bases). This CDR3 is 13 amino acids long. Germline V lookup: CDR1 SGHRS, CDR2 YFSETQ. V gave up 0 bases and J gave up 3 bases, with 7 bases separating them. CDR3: CASSLETSYEQYF. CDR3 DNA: TGCGCCAGCAGCTTGGAGACTAGCTACGAGCAGTACTTC.

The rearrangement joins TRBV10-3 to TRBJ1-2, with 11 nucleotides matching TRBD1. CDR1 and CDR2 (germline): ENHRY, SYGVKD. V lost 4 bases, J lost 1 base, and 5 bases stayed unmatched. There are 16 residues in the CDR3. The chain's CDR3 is CAISASGTGGNYGYTF. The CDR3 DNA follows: TGTGCCATCAGTGCCTCCGGGACAGGGGGTAACTATGGCTACACCTTC.

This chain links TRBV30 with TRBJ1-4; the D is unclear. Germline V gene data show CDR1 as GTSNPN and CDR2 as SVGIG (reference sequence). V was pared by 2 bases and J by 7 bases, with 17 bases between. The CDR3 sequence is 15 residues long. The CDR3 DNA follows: TGTGCCTGGAGTCTTGTAGAGGGTTCGGGTGAAAAACTGTTTTTT. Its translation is CAWSLVEGSGEKLFF.

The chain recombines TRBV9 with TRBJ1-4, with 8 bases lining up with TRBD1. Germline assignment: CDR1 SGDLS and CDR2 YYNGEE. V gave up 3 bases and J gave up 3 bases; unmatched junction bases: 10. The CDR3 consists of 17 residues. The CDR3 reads CASSASPQGVPNEKLFF. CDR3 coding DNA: TGTGCCAGCAGCGCAAGCCCACAGGGGGTACCTAATGAAAAACTGTTTTTT.

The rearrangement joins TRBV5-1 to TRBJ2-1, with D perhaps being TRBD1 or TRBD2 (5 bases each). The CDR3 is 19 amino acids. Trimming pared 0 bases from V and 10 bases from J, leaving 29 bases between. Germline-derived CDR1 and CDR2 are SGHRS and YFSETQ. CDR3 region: CASSLDGAWALGTKGEQFF. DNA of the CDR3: TGCGCCAGCAGCTTGGACGGGGCGTGGGCACTAGGTACCAAGGGGGAGCAGTTCTTC.

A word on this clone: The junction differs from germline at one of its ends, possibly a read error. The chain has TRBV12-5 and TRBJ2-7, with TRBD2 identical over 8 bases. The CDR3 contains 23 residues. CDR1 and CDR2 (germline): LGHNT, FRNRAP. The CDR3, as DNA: TGTGCTAGTGGTGTGGTACCTAAGCTCCGGGGCAGCGCCTCCGGGACTAGTCCTACCGAGCAGTACTTC. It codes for CASGVVPKLRGSASGTSPTEQYF.

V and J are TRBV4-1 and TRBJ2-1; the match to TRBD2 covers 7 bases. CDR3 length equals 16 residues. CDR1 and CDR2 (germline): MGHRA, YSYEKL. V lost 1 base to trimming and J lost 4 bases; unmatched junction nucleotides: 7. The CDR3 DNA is TGCGCCAGCAGCCAAGCGGGAGGATATATATACAATGAGCAGTTCTTC. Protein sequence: CASSQAGGYIYNEQFF.

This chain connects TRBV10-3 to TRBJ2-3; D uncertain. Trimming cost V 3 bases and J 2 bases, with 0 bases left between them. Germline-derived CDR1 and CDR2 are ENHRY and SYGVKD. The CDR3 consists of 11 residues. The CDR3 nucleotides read TGTGCCATCAGTGACACAGATACGCAGTATTTT. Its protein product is CAISDTDTQYF.

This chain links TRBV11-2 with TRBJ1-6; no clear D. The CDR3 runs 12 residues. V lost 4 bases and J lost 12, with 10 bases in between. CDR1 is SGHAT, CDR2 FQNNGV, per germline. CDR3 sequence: CASSSVFGPLHF. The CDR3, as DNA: TGTGCCAGCAGCTCAGTATTTGGACCCCTCCACTTT.

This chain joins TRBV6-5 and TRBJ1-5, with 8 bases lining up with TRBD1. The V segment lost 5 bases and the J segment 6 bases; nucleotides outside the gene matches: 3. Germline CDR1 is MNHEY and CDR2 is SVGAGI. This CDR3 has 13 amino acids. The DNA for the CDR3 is TGTGCCAGCAGTCCCGACAGGGGTCAGCCCCAGCATTTT. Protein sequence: CASSPDRGQPQHF.

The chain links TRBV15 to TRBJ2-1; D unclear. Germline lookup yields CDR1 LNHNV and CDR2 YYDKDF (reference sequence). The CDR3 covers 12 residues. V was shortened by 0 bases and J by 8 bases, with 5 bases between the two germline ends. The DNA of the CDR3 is TGTGCCACCAGCAGAGATTTTTATGAGCAGTTCTTC. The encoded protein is CATSRDFYEQFF.